The source of this TCR beta chain is a study of T cell responses to AZD1222 COVID-19 vaccine. Using immunoSEQ multiplex PCR, the repertoire was profiled, and TCRdb retains in-frame clones only, with some absent. In the table there are more than 150,000 clones, roughly 94% of which are singletons. Germline CDR1 KGHSH, CDR2 LQKENI. V shed 5 bases, J shed 1 base, and the junction held 7 bases outside the gene matches. CDR3 length equals 15 residues. The chain combines TRBV18 with TRBJ2-5; 7 bases match TRBD2. The source is an adult who received the AZD1222 COVID-19 vaccine. This sample comprised peripheral blood, obtained 28 days after the second AZD1222 dose. CDR3 region: CASSATGGGQETQYF. For the CDR3, the DNA is TGTGCCAGCTCAGCCACGGGGGGTGGCCAAGAGACCCAGTACTTC.